This T cell receptor (beta chain) was retrieved from a study of T cell repertoires in cytomegalovirus infection. Turning to the study itself: Based on public TCR beta signatures, there were indications of CMV infection and of a matching HLA type.

Only a few counts were recorded for this clonotype. Its target is not known. TCRdb recomputed calls from the reads with MiXCR, one row per CDR3 protein. The table has approximately 1,000,000 distinct CDR3 sequences, around 31% seen once; the top ten hold roughly an eighth. Overall study results and limits: The response measured ex vivo was dominated by TCR beta clonotypes (HLA-C-restricted and CMV-specific). Individuals carrying CMV plus the relevant HLA were identified by cumulative frequency of public TCR beta families.

This sequence originates from a human donor in good health (CMV status not recorded). Some clones in this sample may be carry-over from other donors' samples. The source material was cultured CD8+ T cells from PBMCs, sampled from culture after CMV antigen stimulation.

This CDR3 reads CASSDGLAGGTDTQYF. CDR3 nucleotides: TGTGCCAGCAGTGACGGACTAGCGGGGGGTACAGATACGCAGTATTTT. V usage is TRBV6-1 and J usage is TRBJ2-3; 14 bases fit TRBD2. V lost 3 bases, J lost 3 bases, and 2 bases stayed unmatched. Germline CDR1 is MNHNS and CDR2 is SASEGT. This CDR3 comprises 16 residues.